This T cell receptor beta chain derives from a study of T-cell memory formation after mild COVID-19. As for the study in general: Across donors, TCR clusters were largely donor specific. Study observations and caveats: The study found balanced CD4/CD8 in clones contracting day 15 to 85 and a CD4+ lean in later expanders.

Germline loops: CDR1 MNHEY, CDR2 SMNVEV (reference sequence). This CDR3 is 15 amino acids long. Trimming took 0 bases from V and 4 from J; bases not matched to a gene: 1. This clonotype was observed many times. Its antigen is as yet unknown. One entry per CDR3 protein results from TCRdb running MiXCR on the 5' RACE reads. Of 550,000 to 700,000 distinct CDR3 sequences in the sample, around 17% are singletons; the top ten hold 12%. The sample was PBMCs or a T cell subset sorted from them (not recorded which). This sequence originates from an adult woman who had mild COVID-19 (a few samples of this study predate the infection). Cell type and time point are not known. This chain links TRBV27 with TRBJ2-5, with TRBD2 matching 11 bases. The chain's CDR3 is CASSLSLAGVETQYF. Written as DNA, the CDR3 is TGTGCCAGCAGTTTATCACTAGCGGGAGTAGAGACCCAGTACTTC.